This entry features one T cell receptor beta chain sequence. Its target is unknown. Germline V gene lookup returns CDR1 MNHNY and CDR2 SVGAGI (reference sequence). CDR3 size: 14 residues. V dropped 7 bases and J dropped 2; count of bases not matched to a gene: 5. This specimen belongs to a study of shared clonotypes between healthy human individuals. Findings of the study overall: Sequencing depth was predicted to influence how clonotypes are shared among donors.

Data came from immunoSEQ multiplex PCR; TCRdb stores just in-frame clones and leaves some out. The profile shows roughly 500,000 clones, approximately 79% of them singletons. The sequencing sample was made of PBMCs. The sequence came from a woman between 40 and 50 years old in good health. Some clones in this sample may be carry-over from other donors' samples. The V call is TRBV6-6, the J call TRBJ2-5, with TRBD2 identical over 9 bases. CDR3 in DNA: TGTGCCAGCAAGGCTAGCGGGGTTCAAGAGACCCAGTACTTC. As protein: CASKASGVQETQYF.